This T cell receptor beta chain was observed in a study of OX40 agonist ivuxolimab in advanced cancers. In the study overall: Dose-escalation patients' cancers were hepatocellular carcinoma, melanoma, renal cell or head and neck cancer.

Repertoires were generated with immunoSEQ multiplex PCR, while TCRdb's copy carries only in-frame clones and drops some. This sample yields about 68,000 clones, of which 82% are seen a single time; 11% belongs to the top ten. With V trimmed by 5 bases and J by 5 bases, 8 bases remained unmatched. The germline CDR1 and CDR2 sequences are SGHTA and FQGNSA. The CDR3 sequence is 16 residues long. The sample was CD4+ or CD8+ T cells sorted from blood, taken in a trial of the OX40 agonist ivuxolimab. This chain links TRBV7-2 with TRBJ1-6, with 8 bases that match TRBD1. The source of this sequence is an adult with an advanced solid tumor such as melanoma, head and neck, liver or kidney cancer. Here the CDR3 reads CASSTGQAKNNSPLHF. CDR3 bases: TGTGCCAGCAGCACGGGACAGGCAAAGAATAATTCACCCCTCCACTTT.